This TCR beta chain was identified during a study of PD-1 blockade in mismatch repair-deficient tumors. The CDR3 totals 13 residues. The V gene lost 2 bases and the J gene lost 1 base, with 8 bases spanning the gap. Germline values: CDR1 GTSNPN, CDR2 SVGIG (reference sequence). In this sample, this clone turned up a few times. Its antigen is not identified. The data were produced by immunoSEQ multiplex PCR, yet TCRdb's version contains in-frame clones alone and is incomplete. The sample has 9,000 to 10,000 clones, about nine tenths seen once. Time point in this sample: roughly 9-day in vitro stimulation with candidate neoantigen peptide 3.

The chain combines TRBV30 with TRBJ1-2; D unclear. Sequenced here: cells cultured in vitro, sampled from a patient treated with pembrolizumab. This TCR was sampled from an adult with mismatch repair-deficient cancer. This CDR3 reads CAWSLGINYGYTF. In nucleotides, the CDR3 is TGTGCCTGGAGTCTTGGGATTAACTATGGCTACACCTTC.